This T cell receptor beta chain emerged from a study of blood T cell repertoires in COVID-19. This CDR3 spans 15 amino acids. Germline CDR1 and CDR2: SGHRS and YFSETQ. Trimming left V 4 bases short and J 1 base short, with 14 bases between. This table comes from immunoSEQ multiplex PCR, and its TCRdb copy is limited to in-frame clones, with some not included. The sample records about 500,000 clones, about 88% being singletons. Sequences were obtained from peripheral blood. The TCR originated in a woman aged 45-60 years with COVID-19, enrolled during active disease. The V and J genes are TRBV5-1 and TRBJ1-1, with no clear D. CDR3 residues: CASSPPPSGNTEAFF. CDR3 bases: TGCGCCAGCAGCCCTCCCCCATCAGGGAACACTGAAGCTTTCTTT.